This TCR beta chain emerged from a study of blood T cell repertoires in COVID-19. Under the authors' procedure: Amplification of reference gene primers was used by the study to estimate nucleated cell counts. Data came from immunoSEQ multiplex PCR; TCRdb stores just in-frame clones and leaves some out. Clone size and the V and J calls come from that table; the DNA yielded D and trimming. The sample lists about 160,000 clones, roughly 87% occurring once. From germline, CDR1 is LNHDA and CDR2 SQIVND (reference sequence). This CDR3 has 15 amino acids. The ends were cut back, 1 base at V and 3 bases at J, with 10 bases in the middle.

The sample consisted of peripheral blood. J is TRBJ1-5 and V is TRBV19; no definite D call. This TCR derives from a woman in her sixties with active or convalescent COVID-19. The CDR3 DNA reads as TGTGCCAGTAGTATAGCCGGGATATCCAATCAGCCCCAGCATTTT. Translating it yields CASSIAGISNQPQHF. Using reference TRBV19 and TRBJ1-5 for the parts outside the CDR3, the full variable domain is DGGITQSPKYLFRKEGQNVTLSCEQNLNHDAMYWYRQDPGQGLRLIYYSQIVNDFQKGDIAEGYSVSREKKESFPLTVTSAQKNPTAFYLCASSIAGISNQPQHFGDGTRLSIL.